The 11 T cell receptor beta chains given below trace back to one sample, sequenced in a study of spatial heterogeneity in lung cancer. The time point: sample taken at primary tumor resection. No cell sorting; template was whole RNA from tumor, lung tissue or PBMC. TCRdb analysed the 5' RACE reads with MiXCR anew, one entry per CDR3 protein. This table holds tens of thousands of distinct CDR3 sequences, about an eighth found once. Source: PBMCs, taken at surgery. The receptors stem from a male donor with early-stage non-small cell lung cancer.

This clonotype has more than one count but fewer than ten. DNA for the CDR3: TGCAGTGCTAGTTTACCCGCGGGAGGCCCCAACACCCAGTACTTC. Its protein is CSASLPAGGPNTQYF. The chain combines TRBV20-1 with TRBJ2-5; 8 positions agree with TRBD2. V was pared by 3 bases and J by 8 bases, with 14 bases of the junction left unmatched. Germline assignment: CDR1 DFQATT and CDR2 SNEGSKA (reference sequence). CDR3 length equals 15 residues.

In this sample, this clonotype turned up many times. V usage is TRBV4-1 and J usage is TRBJ1-5; tentatively, D is TRBD1 (5 bases). Per the germline V gene, CDR1 is MGHRA and CDR2 is YSYEKL. The CDR3 runs 16 residues. Between the trimmed V and J ends, which lost 1 base and 3 bases, there was a span of 13 bases. This CDR3 is CASSQVRGSDNQPQHF. The CDR3 nucleotides are TGCGCCAGCAGCCAAGTTCGGGGCTCGGACAATCAGCCCCAGCATTTT.

J is TRBJ1-1 and V is TRBV11-2; D unclear. V gave up 3 bases and J gave up 5 bases, with 7 bases separating them. This CDR3 is 12 amino acids long. CDR1 and CDR2 from the germline V gene are SGHAT and FQNNGV. This chain's CDR3 is CASSFAKTEAFF. Written as DNA, the CDR3 is TGTGCCAGCAGCTTTGCGAAGACTGAAGCTTTCTTT.

This clonotype was seen repeatedly, ten times or more. The genes are TRBV6-2 or TRBV6-3 and TRBJ1-1; D gene uncertain. Trimming removed 7 bases from V and 3 bases from J, with 18 bases in between. CDR1 and CDR2 from the germline V gene are MNHEY and SVGEGT. This CDR3 has 15 amino acids. The CDR3, as DNA: TGTGCCAGCAACCCTAAAGGCTATACGGACACTGAAGCTTTCTTT. Protein product: CASNPKGYTDTEAFF.

This clonotype was counted at least ten times. The chain joins TRBV24-1 to TRBJ2-1; TRBD2 matches 7 bases. Germline trimming cut 10 bases from V and 8 bases from J; bases unmatched to any gene: 10. CDR3 length equals 13 residues. Looked up from germline, CDR1 is KGHDR and CDR2 is SFDVKD. In nucleotides, the CDR3 is TGTGCCACATCCGGGACTAACAGCGATGAGCAGTTCTTC. Its translation is CATSGTNSDEQFF.

At least ten counts were recorded for this clonotype. This chain connects TRBV6-2 or TRBV6-3 to TRBJ2-7; the D gene is possibly TRBD1 (6 bases). V lost 6 bases, J lost 6 bases, and 9 bases lay in between. Germline CDR1 is MNHEY and CDR2 is SVGEGT. The CDR3 is 11 amino acids. CDR3 nucleotides: TGTGCCAGCAGACAGGGCGGCGAGCAGTACTTC. Amino acids: CASRQGGEQYF.

This clonotype was observed at least ten times. The rearrangement joins TRBV25-1 to TRBJ2-1; 7 bases map to TRBD2. Germline CDR1 reads MGHDK; CDR2 reads SYGVNS. V was pared by 2 bases and J by 9 bases, with 10 bases of the junction left unmatched. The CDR3 extends over 15 amino acids. CDR3 coding DNA: TGTGCCAGCAGTGAAGGGGCGGGAGCCTTTAGTGAGCAGTTCTTC. Protein: CASSEGAGAFSEQFF.

The chain uses TRBV29-1 and TRBJ2-3, with 9 bases matching TRBD1. The ends lost 7 bases at V and 3 bases at J; junction bases unmatched: 2. The CDR3 consists of 12 residues. The germline V gene has CDR1 SQVTM and CDR2 ANQGSEA. The CDR3 is CSAGTGTDTQYF. The CDR3 bases are TGCAGCGCTGGGACAGGGACAGATACGCAGTATTTT.

The sample holds a few counts of this clonotype. The chain carries TRBV7-9 and TRBJ2-7, with D tentatively TRBD2 (6 bases). CDR1 and CDR2 (germline): SEHNR, FQNEAQ (reference sequence). The CDR3 totals 15 residues. V lost 8 bases, J lost 1 base, and 18 bases lay in between. The DNA for the CDR3 is TGTGCCAGCGGGGGGTTTGGGGTAACATCCTACGAGCAGTACTTC. Translated, it gives CASGGFGVTSYEQYF.

The table lists this clonotype with a few counts. The J gene is TRBJ1-1, the V gene TRBV11-1; no clear D gene. V lost 6 bases and J 0 bases, leaving 8 bases between the germline ends. Germline lookup yields CDR1 SGHAT and CDR2 FQDESV (reference sequence). The CDR3 sequence is 13 residues long. The CDR3 region has the DNA TGTGCCAGCAGACTTTACCTGAACACTGAAGCTTTCTTT. Its translation: CASRLYLNTEAFF.

V usage is TRBV27 and J usage is TRBJ2-1, with 16 bases fitting TRBD2. The CDR3 runs to 20 residues. J gave up 7 bases and V 6 bases, and 18 bases lay outside the gene matches. Per germline, CDR1 MNHEY and CDR2 SMNVEV (reference sequence). The chain's CDR3 is CASRPDFLPGLAGGENEQFF. The CDR3 bases are TGTGCCAGCAGACCAGATTTCTTACCGGGACTAGCGGGAGGGGAGAATGAGCAGTTCTTC.